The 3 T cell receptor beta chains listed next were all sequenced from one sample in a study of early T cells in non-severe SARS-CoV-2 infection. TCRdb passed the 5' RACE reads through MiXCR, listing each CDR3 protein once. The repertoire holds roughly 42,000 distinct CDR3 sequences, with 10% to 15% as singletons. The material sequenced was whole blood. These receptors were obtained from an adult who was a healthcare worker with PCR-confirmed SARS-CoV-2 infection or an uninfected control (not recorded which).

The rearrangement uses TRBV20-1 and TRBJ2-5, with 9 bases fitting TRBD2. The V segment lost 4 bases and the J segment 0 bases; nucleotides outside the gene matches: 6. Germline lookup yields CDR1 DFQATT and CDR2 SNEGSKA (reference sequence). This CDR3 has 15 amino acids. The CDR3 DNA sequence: TGCAGTGCTATATCAAGACTAGCGGACCAAGAGACCCAGTACTTC. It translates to CSAISRLADQETQYF.

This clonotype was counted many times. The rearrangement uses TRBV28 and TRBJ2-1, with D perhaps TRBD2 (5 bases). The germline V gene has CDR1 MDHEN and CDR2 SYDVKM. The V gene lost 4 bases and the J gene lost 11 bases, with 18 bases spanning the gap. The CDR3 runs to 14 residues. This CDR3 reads CASSYSDGVAKQFF. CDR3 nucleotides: TGTGCCAGCAGTTATTCAGATGGAGTAGCGAAGCAGTTCTTC.

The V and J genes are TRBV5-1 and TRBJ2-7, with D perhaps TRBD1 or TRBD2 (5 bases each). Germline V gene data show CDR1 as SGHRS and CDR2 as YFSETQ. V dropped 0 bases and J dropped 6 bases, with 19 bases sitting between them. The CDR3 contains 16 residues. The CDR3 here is CASSLEASGLLGEQYF. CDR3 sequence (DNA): TGCGCCAGCAGCTTGGAGGCGTCGGGGCTTTTGGGCGAGCAGTACTTC.